These 27 T cell receptor beta chains were sequenced from one sample in a study of blood T cell repertoires in COVID-19. Data came from immunoSEQ multiplex PCR; TCRdb stores just in-frame clones and leaves some out. Of around 170,000 clones detected, approximately 80% appear once; the ten largest clones hold roughly 2.9%. The specimen was peripheral blood. Source of these receptors: an older woman with acute or convalescent COVID-19.

V is TRBV4-1 and J is TRBJ2-7, with D tentatively TRBD2 (5 bases). The germline gives CDR1 MGHRA, CDR2 YSYEKL. The CDR3 length is 13 residues. V lost 4 bases and J 4 bases, leaving 11 bases between the germline ends. The CDR3 bases are TGCGCCAGCAGCCCCGGACTTCCGTACGAGCAGTACTTC. Translating it yields CASSPGLPYEQYF.

The rearrangement joins TRBV7-2 to TRBJ2-7; no clear D gene. The CDR3 length is 13 residues. Trimming removed 2 bases from V and 3 bases from J, with 8 bases in between. The V gene's germline CDR1 is SGHTA and CDR2 FQGNSA. The CDR3 DNA follows: TGTGCCAGCAGCTTAATCCCAAACTACGAGCAGTACTTC. Its translation is CASSLIPNYEQYF. Looking up the rest from reference TRBV7-2 and TRBJ2-7 gives the full variable domain: GAGVSQSPSNKVTEKGKDVELRCDPISGHTALYWYRQSLGQGLEFLIYFQGNSAPDKSGLPSDRFSAERTGGSVSTLTIQRTQQEDSAVYLCASSLIPNYEQYFGPGTRLTVT.

V usage is TRBV7-3 and J usage is TRBJ1-2, with D tentatively TRBD1 (6 bases). The CDR3 runs to 13 residues. Germline V gene sequence: CDR1 SGHTA, CDR2 FQGTGA. V lost 5 bases, J lost 8 bases, and 15 bases lay in between. CDR3 region: CASSASPGGGYTF. The DNA for the CDR3 is TGTGCCAGCAGCGCTAGCCCTGGGGGCGGCTACACCTTC.

The chain is built from TRBV5-1 and TRBJ1-5; the D gene is possibly TRBD1 (6 bases). V was clipped by 0 bases and J by 7 bases, with 11 bases between them. Germline assignment: CDR1 SGHRS and CDR2 YFSETQ. The CDR3 contains 14 residues. The CDR3 is CASSLAGEGQPQHF. The CDR3 nucleotides are TGCGCCAGCAGCTTGGCAGGGGAAGGACAGCCCCAGCATTTT.

This clone was observed once. This chain connects TRBV4-1 to TRBJ1-1, with 10 nucleotides matching TRBD1. CDR3 length: 18 amino acids. Per germline, CDR1 MGHRA and CDR2 YSYEKL. The V segment lost 4 bases and the J segment 3 bases; nucleotides outside the gene matches: 14. CDR3: CASSPPPGQGSTDTEAFF. In DNA, the CDR3 is TGCGCCAGCAGCCCGCCCCCGGGACAGGGGAGTACCGACACTGAAGCTTTCTTT.

V and J are TRBV9 and TRBJ2-3; D call uncertain. Trimming shortened V by 0 bases and J by 3 bases, and 8 bases separated the two germline ends. Looked up from germline, CDR1 is SGDLS and CDR2 is YYNGEE. The length of the CDR3 is 14 residues. CDR3 DNA: TGTGCCAGCAGCGTAGATTCTCTTACAGATACGCAGTATTTT. Translation gives CASSVDSLTDTQYF.

A few counts support this clone. V and J are TRBV4-3 and TRBJ1-1; TRBD1 might be the D (5 bases). The V and J ends lost 3 bases and 6 bases respectively, with 14 bases between them. The germline gives CDR1 LGHNA, CDR2 YSLEER. This CDR3 spans 14 amino acids. The CDR3 spells CASSHLQGTPEAFF. The CDR3 coding sequence is TGCGCCAGCAGCCACCTTCAGGGTACTCCTGAAGCTTTCTTT.

The chain carries TRBV3-1 (or the pseudogene TRBV3-2) and TRBJ1-2; maybe TRBD1 (6 bases). The CDR3 extends over 14 amino acids. Trimming cost V 4 bases and J 2 bases, with 11 bases left between them. The V gene's germline CDR1 is LGHDT and CDR2 YNNKEL (reference sequence). The CDR3 DNA follows: TGTGCCAGCAGCCCTGGACAGCTCAACTATGGCTACACCTTC. Translation: CASSPGQLNYGYTF.

This clone has only one observation. The chain employs TRBV6-1 and TRBJ2-7; 9 positions match TRBD1. J lost 4 bases, V lost 4 bases, and 11 bases had no gene match. The CDR3 totals 16 residues. Looked up from germline, CDR1 is MNHNS and CDR2 is SASEGT. Here the CDR3 DNA reads TGTGCCAGCAGTGTCCTGACAGGGGGAAAGGTTTACGAGCAGTACTTC. It specifies CASSVLTGGKVYEQYF.

V is TRBV11-2 and J is TRBJ1-3, with no clear D. With 4 bases removed from V and 0 bases from J, the gap between germline ends came to 10 bases. Germline V lookup: CDR1 SGHAT, CDR2 FQNNGV. CDR3 length: 15 amino acids. This CDR3 is CASSSRGSSGNTIYF. The DNA of the CDR3 is TGTGCCAGCAGCTCCCGTGGGAGCTCTGGAAACACCATATATTTT.

The chain employs TRBV11-2 and TRBJ1-3; 8 bases align to TRBD1. The CDR3 length is 14 residues. V was pared by 4 bases and J by 4 bases, with 3 bases of the junction left unmatched. Germline-derived CDR1 and CDR2 are SGHAT and FQNNGV. In nucleotides, the CDR3 is TGTGCCAGCAGCTCGTGGACAGGGGGAAACACCATATATTTT. Encoded protein: CASSSWTGGNTIYF.

This sequence joins TRBV6-5 and TRBJ1-1; D gene ambiguous. V was pared by 5 bases and J by 7 bases, with 8 bases between. The CDR3 is made up of 11 amino acids. Germline V gene lookup returns CDR1 MNHEY and CDR2 SVGAGI. The CDR3, as DNA: TGTGCCAGCAGTAAAAATTATGAAGCTTTCTTT. Its protein is CASSKNYEAFF.

This chain uses TRBV7-6 with TRBJ1-2; 10 positions match TRBD1. After removal of 7 bases from V and 6 bases from J, the junction contained 5 bases not matched to a gene. The length of the CDR3 is 13 residues. Per the germline V gene, CDR1 is SGHVS and CDR2 is FNYEAQ. In DNA, the CDR3 is TGTGCCAGCACCTCCGGACAGGGGGATGGCTACACCTTC. Its protein product is CASTSGQGDGYTF.

The rearrangement uses TRBV30 and TRBJ1-4; the D gene is possibly TRBD1 (6 bases). The CDR3 is 12 amino acids. Looked up from germline, CDR1 is GTSNPN and CDR2 is SVGIG (reference sequence). V was pared by 8 bases and J by 7 bases, with 14 bases between. The CDR3 region is CAQGGRAEKLFF. DNA of the CDR3: TGTGCCCAAGGGGGTCGGGCTGAAAAACTGTTTTTT.

The chain has TRBV5-4 and TRBJ1-2; unclear D gene. This CDR3 is built from 15 residues. The germline V and J ends were trimmed by 1 base and 0 bases, with 10 bases remaining between them. CDR1 and CDR2 (germline): SGHNT, YYREEE (reference sequence). This chain's CDR3 is CASSLMRSTNYGYTF. CDR3 DNA sequence: TGTGCCAGCAGCTTGATGCGTTCGACTAACTATGGCTACACCTTC.

The V and J genes are TRBV11-3 and TRBJ2-2; perhaps TRBD2 as D (7 bases). Germline-derived CDR1 and CDR2 are SGHNT and YENEEA. The length of the CDR3 is 16 residues. V was shortened by 5 bases and J by 6 bases, with 19 bases between the two germline ends. For the CDR3, the DNA is TGTGCCAGCAGCGGGAGGGGGGCCACAGGGTCCGGGGAGCTGTTTTTT. Protein product: CASSGRGATGSGELFF. Based on the CDR3 plus reference TRBV11-3 and TRBJ2-2, the full variable domain is EAGVVQSPRYKIIEKKQPVAFWCNPISGHNTLYWYLQNLGQGPELLIRYENEEAVDDSQLPKDRFSAERLKGVDSTLKIQPAELGDSAVYLCASSGRGATGSGELFFGEGSRLTVL.

This clone was seen once. This chain links TRBV7-2 with TRBJ1-2; 8 bases map to TRBD1. Germline loops: CDR1 SGHTA, CDR2 FQGNSA. Trimming removed 7 bases from V and 7 bases from J; junction bases left unmatched: 17. The CDR3 has 16 residues. The CDR3: CASTPAEGRGRSGYTF. CDR3 coding DNA: TGTGCCAGCACCCCGGCGGAGGGCAGGGGGCGAAGTGGCTACACCTTC.

V usage is TRBV28 and J usage is TRBJ2-6; TRBD1 is a possible D gene (6 bases). The CDR3 sequence is 18 residues long. Germline V gene lookup returns CDR1 MDHEN and CDR2 SYDVKM. V was shortened by 5 bases and J by 0 bases, with 17 bases between the two germline ends. CDR3 sequence (DNA): TGTGCCAGCAGTCCTATCTACAGGGTGAGCTCTGGGGCCAACGTCCTGACTTTC. Translated: CASSPIYRVSSGANVLTF.

V usage is TRBV12-3 or TRBV12-4 and J usage is TRBJ1-6; D gene unclear. This CDR3 has 12 amino acids. Trimming took off 3 bases at V and 13 bases at J, with 10 bases between the two ends. In DNA, the CDR3 is TGTGCCAGCAGTTTCAGAAATTGGCCCCTCCACTTT. Translating gives CASSFRNWPLHF.

The chain links TRBV29-1 to TRBJ1-1, with D unresolved. V gave up 7 bases and J gave up 0 bases, with 12 bases separating them. Germline loops: CDR1 SQVTM, CDR2 ANQGSEA. The CDR3 extends over 13 amino acids. The CDR3 here is CSASDPMNTEAFF. CDR3 DNA sequence: TGCAGCGCAAGCGATCCCATGAACACTGAAGCTTTCTTT.

The V gene is TRBV5-1, the J gene TRBJ2-1; maybe TRBD2 (7 bases). This CDR3 is 16 amino acids long. The V and J ends lost 7 bases and 10 bases respectively, with 27 bases between them. The V gene's germline CDR1 is SGHRS and CDR2 YFSETQ. Written as DNA, the CDR3 is TGCGCCAGCCTCCCTGAGATTAAGGGGGGGACGCGGGAGCAGTTCTTC. This translates into CASLPEIKGGTREQFF.

The chain has TRBV28 and TRBJ1-1; D is unclear. V was trimmed by 8 bases and J by 0 bases, leaving 10 bases between them. Per the germline V gene, CDR1 is MDHEN and CDR2 is SYDVKM. The CDR3 has 13 residues. Here the CDR3 DNA reads TGTGCCAGCGGTGGGCGCATGAACACTGAAGCTTTCTTT. As protein: CASGGRMNTEAFF.

V usage is TRBV6-6 and J usage is TRBJ2-1; the match to TRBD2 covers 9 bases. Germline values: CDR1 MNHNY, CDR2 SVGAGI (reference sequence). V was pared by 7 bases and J by 0 bases, with 4 bases of the junction left unmatched. The CDR3 runs to 15 residues. This CDR3 is CASTASGDSYNEQFF. The DNA of the CDR3 is TGTGCCAGCACCGCTAGCGGGGACTCCTACAATGAGCAGTTCTTC.

The chain is built from TRBV7-2 and TRBJ1-2, with D possibly being TRBD1 (6 bases). V was trimmed by 3 bases and J by 2 bases, leaving 7 bases between them. The germline V gene has CDR1 SGHTA and CDR2 FQGNSA. The CDR3 contains 13 residues. CDR3: CASSFGQNYGYTF. CDR3 coding DNA: TGTGCCAGCAGCTTTGGACAGAACTATGGCTACACCTTC.

Of note for this clone: This sample also contains other DNA sequences that code for the same CDR3. J is TRBJ2-1 and V is TRBV7-2; 8 bases fit TRBD2. V was clipped by 1 base and J by 0 bases; unmatched bases: 2. Germline V gene lookup returns CDR1 SGHTA and CDR2 FQGNSA. The CDR3 spans 16 residues. This CDR3 is CASSLGLAGSYNEQFF. In DNA, the CDR3 is TGTGCCAGCAGCTTAGGGCTAGCGGGCTCCTACAATGAGCAGTTCTTC. The whole variable domain, remainder taken from reference TRBV7-2 and TRBJ2-1, is GAGVSQSPSNKVTEKGKDVELRCDPISGHTALYWYRQSLGQGLEFLIYFQGNSAPDKSGLPSDRFSAERTGGSVSTLTIQRTQQEDSAVYLCASSLGLAGSYNEQFFGPGTRLTVL.

The chain joins TRBV7-2 to TRBJ2-5; 10 positions agree with TRBD2. Losses at the gene ends were 1 base for V and 2 bases for J; bases not matched to a gene: 10. The germline CDR1 and CDR2 sequences are SGHTA and FQGNSA. CDR3 length: 18 amino acids. The CDR3 bases are TGTGCCAGCAGCTTAGGCGCCTTAGCGGGGGGACATCAAGAGACCCAGTACTTC. Its protein is CASSLGALAGGHQETQYF.

The chain has TRBV29-1 and TRBJ2-1, with TRBD1 as a possible D gene (6 bases). Germline-derived CDR1 and CDR2 are SQVTM and ANQGSEA. This CDR3 spans 14 amino acids. V was pared by 3 bases and J by 1 base, with 10 bases between. In nucleotides, the CDR3 is TGCAGCGTTGACCGAGGGGGATCCTACAATGAGCAGTTCTTC. This gives the protein CSVDRGGSYNEQFF.